These T cell receptor beta chains were read from a single sample in a study of T-cell reconstitution after alpha-beta-depleted transplantation in children. One entry per CDR3 protein results from TCRdb running MiXCR on the PCR reads. The sample includes over 150,000 distinct CDR3 sequences, 11% of them seen just once. Sequencing was performed on PBMCs, taken before TCRalphabeta/CD19-depleted stem cell transplant. These receptors all come from a boy aged 2 to 10 with acute myeloid leukemia, due to receive a stem cell transplant. CDR3s include the opening cysteine and the closing phenylalanine or tryptophan. The order of the fields is J gene, V gene, CDR3 protein.

TRBJ2-2 TRBV11-1 CASSLWAGTGELFF
TRBJ1-2 TRBV20-1 CSETTGVGGYTF
TRBJ2-1 TRBV5-5 CASSLSPLAGVGEQFF
TRBJ2-1 TRBV10-3 CAISGRGGYNEQFF
TRBJ2-7 TRBV12-3/TRBV12-4 CASSPVTSGNYEQYF
TRBJ2-1 TRBV28 CASSYPFGGSSNEQFF
TRBJ1-6 TRBV6-1 CASSEVWQGSSPLHF
TRBJ2-2 TRBV2 CASSVGGAGELFF
TRBJ1-2 TRBV20-1 CIAVRTGDISF
TRBJ2-2 TRBV28 CASSLWGADTGELFF
TRBJ2-2 TRBV7-3 CASSPGLYTGELFF
TRBJ1-2 TRBV12-3/TRBV12-4 CASSPGAGPYGYTF
TRBJ2-3 TRBV20-1 CSARGRLVGWGDTQYF